The 6 T cell receptor beta chains in this list originate from one sample, sequenced in a study of shared clonotypes between healthy human individuals (dated by TCRdb to the early 2020s). Libraries were built with the immunoSEQ multiplex PCR assay. This immuneACCESS table, as held by TCRdb, lists in-frame sequences with V and J called but not all clones. Of the missing ones, under half trace to an unresolved V gene in checked studies; the others have no known cause. The sample table contains 600,000 to 800,000 clones; only one count was recorded for 72% of them. The ten largest make up under 2% of the sample. The material sequenced was memory CD4+ T cells sorted from blood. In the paper's terms, the cell subset or site label means: CD45RA-negative fraction. The receptors shown here come from a woman in her thirties in good health.

This chain uses TRBV19 with TRBJ1-1, with TRBD1 matching over 7 bases. Looked up from germline, CDR1 is LNHDA and CDR2 is SQIVND (reference sequence). Germline trimming cut 8 bases from V and 8 bases from J; bases unmatched to any gene: 14. There are 14 residues in the CDR3. CDR3 bases: TGTGCCAGTTCACAGGGGCTGATTGGGACCGAAGCTTTCTTT. Translating it yields CASSQGLIGTEAFF.

The chain employs TRBV7-9 and TRBJ1-1, with 7 bases matching TRBD1. This CDR3 has 16 residues. CDR1 and CDR2 from the germline V gene are SEHNR and FQNEAQ (reference sequence). After removal of 2 bases from V and 1 base from J, the junction contained 7 bases not matched to a gene. The DNA of the CDR3 is TGTGCCAGCAGCTTAATGCGGGGACAGCCGAACACTGAAGCTTTCTTT. This gives the protein CASSLMRGQPNTEAFF.

CDR3 nucleotide sequence: TGCGCCAGCAACATAGCGGGAGGGGAGACCCAGTACTTC. Amino acids: CASNIAGGETQYF. V and J are TRBV5-1 and TRBJ2-5; 11 positions agree with TRBD2. The CDR3 covers 13 residues. V lost 6 bases and J lost 5; bases outside the gene matches: 3. Germline CDR1 reads SGHRS; CDR2 reads YFSETQ.

This clone was counted ten times or more. This chain links TRBV15 with TRBJ2-4; 10 bases are a match to TRBD2. The V segment lost 11 bases and the J segment 5 bases; nucleotides outside the gene matches: 6. This CDR3 spans 13 amino acids. The V gene's germline CDR1 is LNHNV and CDR2 YYDKDF (reference sequence). CDR3 bases: TGTGCCTCGAGCGGGAGGGCCCAAAACATTCAGTACTTC. This sequence encodes CASSGRAQNIQYF.

This chain links TRBV7-6 with TRBJ2-2; D is undetermined. Trimming left V 1 base short and J 0 bases short, with 12 bases between. The CDR3 length is 17 residues. Germline V gene lookup returns CDR1 SGHVS and CDR2 FNYEAQ. The CDR3 loop reads CASSLEAGHPNTGELFF. CDR3 coding DNA: TGTGCCAGCAGCTTAGAGGCCGGGCACCCGAACACCGGGGAGCTGTTTTTT.

DNA of the CDR3: TGCGCCAGCAGTCGAGCGGGAGGTTACAATGAGCAGTTCTTC. Translating it yields CASSRAGGYNEQFF. V is TRBV5-1 and J is TRBJ2-1; TRBD2 aligns across 9 bases. The CDR3 loop spans 14 amino acids. Per germline, CDR1 SGHRS and CDR2 YFSETQ. V lost 5 bases, J lost 4 bases, and 4 bases stayed unmatched.